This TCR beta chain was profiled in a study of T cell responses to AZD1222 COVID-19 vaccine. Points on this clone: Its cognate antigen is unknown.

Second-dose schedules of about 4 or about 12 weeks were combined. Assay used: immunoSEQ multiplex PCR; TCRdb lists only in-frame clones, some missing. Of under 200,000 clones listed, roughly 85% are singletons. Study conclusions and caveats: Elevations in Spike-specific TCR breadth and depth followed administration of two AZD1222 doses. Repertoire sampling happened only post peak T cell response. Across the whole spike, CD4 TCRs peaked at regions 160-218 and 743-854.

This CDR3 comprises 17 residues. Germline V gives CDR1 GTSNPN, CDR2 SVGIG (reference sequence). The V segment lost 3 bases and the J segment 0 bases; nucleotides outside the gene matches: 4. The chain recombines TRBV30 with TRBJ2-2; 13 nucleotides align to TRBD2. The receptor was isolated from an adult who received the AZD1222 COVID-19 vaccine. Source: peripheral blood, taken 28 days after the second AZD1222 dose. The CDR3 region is CAWRSGTSGANTGELFF. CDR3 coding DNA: TGTGCCTGGAGATCCGGGACTAGCGGGGCGAACACCGGGGAGCTGTTTTTT.